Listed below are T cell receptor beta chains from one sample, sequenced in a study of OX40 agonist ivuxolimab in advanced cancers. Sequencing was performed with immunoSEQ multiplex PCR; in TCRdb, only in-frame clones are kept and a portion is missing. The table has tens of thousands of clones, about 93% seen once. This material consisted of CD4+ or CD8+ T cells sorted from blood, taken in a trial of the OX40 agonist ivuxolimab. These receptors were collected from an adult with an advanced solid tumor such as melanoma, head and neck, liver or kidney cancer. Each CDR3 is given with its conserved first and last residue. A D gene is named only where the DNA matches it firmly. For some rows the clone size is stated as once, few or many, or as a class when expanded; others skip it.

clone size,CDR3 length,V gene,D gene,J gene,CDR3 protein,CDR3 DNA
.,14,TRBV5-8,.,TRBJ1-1,CASSFRGGNTEAFF,TGTGCCAGCAGCTTCAGGGGAGGGAACACTGAAGCTTTCTTT
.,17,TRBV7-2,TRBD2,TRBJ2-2,CASSFLSGTTNTGELFF,TGTGCCAGCAGCTTCCTCTCCGGGACTACGAACACCGGGGAGCTGTTTTTT
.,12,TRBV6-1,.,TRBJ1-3,CASSERWVPIYF,TGTGCCAGCAGTGAACGTTGGGTCCCCATATATTTT
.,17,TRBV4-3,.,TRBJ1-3,CASSQEAVRGSGNTIYF,TGCGCCAGCAGCCAAGAGGCGGTGAGGGGATCGGGAAACACCATATATTTT
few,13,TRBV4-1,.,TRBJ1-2,CASSQGVNYGYTF,TGCGCCAGCAGCCAGGGGGTCAACTATGGCTACACCTTC
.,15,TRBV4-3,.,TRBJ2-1,CASSQARDLYNEQFF,TGCGCCAGCAGCCAGGCTCGGGACCTCTACAATGAGCAGTTCTTC
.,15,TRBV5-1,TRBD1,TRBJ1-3,CASSHGQGFGNTIYF,TGCGCCAGCAGCCACGGACAGGGCTTTGGAAACACCATATATTTT
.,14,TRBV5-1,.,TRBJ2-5,CASSLASVGETQYF,TGCGCCAGCAGCTTGGCCTCGGTGGGGGAGACCCAGTACTTC
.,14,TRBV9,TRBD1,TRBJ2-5,CASSATGGFGTQYF,TGTGCCAGCAGCGCTACAGGGGGCTTCGGGACCCAGTACTTC
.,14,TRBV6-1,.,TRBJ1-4,CASSESLGHEKLFF,TGTGCCAGCAGTGAGAGCCTGGGGCATGAAAAACTGTTTTTT
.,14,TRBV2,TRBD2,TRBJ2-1,CASKRAGGDNEQFF,TGTGCCAGCAAACGAGCGGGAGGAGACAATGAGCAGTTCTTC
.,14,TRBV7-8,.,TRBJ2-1,CASSLRPAYNEQFF,TGTGCCAGCAGCTTAAGGCCAGCATACAATGAGCAGTTCTTC
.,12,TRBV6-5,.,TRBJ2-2,CASREGYRELFF,TGTGCCAGCAGAGAAGGCTACCGGGAGCTGTTTTTT
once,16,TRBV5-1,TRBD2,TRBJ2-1,CATSTGASGRGDEQFF,TGCGCCACCTCAACCGGTGCTAGCGGGAGGGGGGATGAGCAGTTCTTC
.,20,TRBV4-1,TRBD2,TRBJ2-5,CASSQDWRGGVAGQKETQYF,TGCGCCAGCAGCCAAGATTGGCGGGGTGGGGTAGCGGGACAAAAAGAGACCCAGTACTTC
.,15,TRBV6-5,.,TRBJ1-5,CASSPREGSNQPQHF,TGTGCCAGCAGTCCAAGGGAGGGTTCCAATCAGCCCCAGCATTTT
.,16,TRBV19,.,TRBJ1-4,CASSKTGSATNEKLFF,TGTGCCAGTAGTAAGACAGGCTCTGCAACTAATGAAAAACTGTTTTTT
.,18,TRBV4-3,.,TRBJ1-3,CASSQALGGLLSGNTIYF,TGCGCCAGCAGCCAAGCCCTAGGGGGGCTCCTCTCTGGAAACACCATATATTTT
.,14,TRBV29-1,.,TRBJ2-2,CSVDSGASTGELFF,TGCAGCGTTGATAGCGGAGCTTCCACCGGGGAGCTGTTTTTT
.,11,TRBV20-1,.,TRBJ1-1,CSAAPLTEAFF,TGCAGTGCTGCCCCCTTAACTGAAGCTTTCTTT
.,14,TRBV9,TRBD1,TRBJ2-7,CASSGRQGYDEQYF,TGTGCCAGCAGCGGGAGACAGGGTTACGACGAGCAGTACTTC
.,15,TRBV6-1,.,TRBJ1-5,CASSEGSANNQPQHF,TGTGCCAGCAGTGAAGGGTCAGCCAACAATCAGCCCCAGCATTTT
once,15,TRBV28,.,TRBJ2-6,CASSFSGDGANVLTF,TGTGCCAGCAGTTTTTCGGGGGATGGGGCCAACGTCCTGACTTTC
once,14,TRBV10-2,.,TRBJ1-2,CASSDFSGNYGYTF,TGCGCCAGCAGTGATTTTTCGGGGAACTATGGCTACACCTTC
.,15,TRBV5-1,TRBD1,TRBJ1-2,CATPSGAGGEFGYTF,TGCGCCACCCCCTCTGGGGCAGGGGGAGAGTTTGGCTACACCTTC
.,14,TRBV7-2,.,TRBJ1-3,CASSLAGGGNTIYF,TGTGCCAGCAGCTTAGCAGGGGGTGGAAACACCATATATTTT
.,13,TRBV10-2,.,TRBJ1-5,CASSPQENQPQHF,TGCGCCAGCAGCCCACAGGAAAATCAGCCCCAGCATTTT
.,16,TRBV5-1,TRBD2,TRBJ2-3,CASSQGTSSSTDTQYF,TGCGCCAGCAGCCAAGGGACTAGCAGTAGCACAGATACGCAGTATTTT
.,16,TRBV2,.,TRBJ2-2,CASSWSLTPNTGELFF,TGTGCCAGCAGTTGGTCCTTGACACCGAACACCGGGGAGCTGTTTTTT
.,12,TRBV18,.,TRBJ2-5,CASSPSWETQYF,TGTGCCAGCTCACCGTCCTGGGAGACCCAGTACTTC
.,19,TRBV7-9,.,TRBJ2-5,CASSPTPSFPGLRKETQYF,TGTGCCAGCAGCCCTACACCCTCCTTCCCGGGACTTAGGAAAGAGACCCAGTACTTC
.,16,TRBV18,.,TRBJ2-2,CASSPVWQGNTGELFF,TGTGCCAGCTCACCGGTCTGGCAGGGGAACACCGGGGAGCTGTTTTTT
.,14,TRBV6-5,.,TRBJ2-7,CASLGGAPSYEQYF,TGTGCCAGCCTCGGGGGCGCCCCGAGTTACGAGCAGTACTTC
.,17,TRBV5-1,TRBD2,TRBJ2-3,CASRGTSGGSSTDTQYF,TGCGCCAGCCGTGGGACTAGCGGAGGCTCTAGCACAGATACGCAGTATTTT
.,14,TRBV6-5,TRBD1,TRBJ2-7,CASSYGDRVHEQYF,TGTGCCAGCAGTTACGGGGACAGGGTGCACGAGCAGTACTTC
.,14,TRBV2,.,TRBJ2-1,CASSVGSTTGEQFF,TGTGCCAGCAGTGTGGGTTCTACTACGGGTGAGCAGTTCTTC
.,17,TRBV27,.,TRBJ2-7,CASSLSFPSASSYEQYF,TGTGCCAGCAGTTTATCGTTCCCTAGCGCCTCGTCGTACGAGCAGTACTTC